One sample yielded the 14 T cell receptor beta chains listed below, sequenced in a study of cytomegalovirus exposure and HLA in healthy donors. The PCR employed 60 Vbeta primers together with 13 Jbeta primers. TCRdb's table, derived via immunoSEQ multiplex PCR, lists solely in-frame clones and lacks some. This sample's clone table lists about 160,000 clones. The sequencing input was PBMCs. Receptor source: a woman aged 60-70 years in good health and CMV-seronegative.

CDR3: CASFGQGKGYTF. In nucleotides, the CDR3 is TGTGCCAGCTTTGGACAGGGGAAGGGCTACACCTTC. The V gene is TRBV25-1, the J gene TRBJ1-2, with 9 bases identical to TRBD1. The CDR3 totals 12 residues. Losses at the gene ends were 8 bases for V and 8 bases for J; bases not matched to a gene: 6. The germline CDR1 and CDR2 sequences are MGHDK and SYGVNS.

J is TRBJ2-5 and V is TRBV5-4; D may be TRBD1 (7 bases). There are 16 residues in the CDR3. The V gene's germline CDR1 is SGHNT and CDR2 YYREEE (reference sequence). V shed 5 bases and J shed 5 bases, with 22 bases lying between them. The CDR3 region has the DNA TGTGCCAGCAGGGGAGCGGAGGGGGCATTGGGGGAGACCCAGTACTTC. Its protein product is CASRGAEGALGETQYF.

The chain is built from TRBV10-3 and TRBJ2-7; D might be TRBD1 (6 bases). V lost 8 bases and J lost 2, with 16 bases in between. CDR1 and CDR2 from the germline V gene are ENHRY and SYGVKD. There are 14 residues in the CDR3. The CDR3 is CAIVNRDGAYEQYF. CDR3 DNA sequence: TGTGCCATCGTAAACAGGGACGGGGCCTACGAGCAGTACTTC.

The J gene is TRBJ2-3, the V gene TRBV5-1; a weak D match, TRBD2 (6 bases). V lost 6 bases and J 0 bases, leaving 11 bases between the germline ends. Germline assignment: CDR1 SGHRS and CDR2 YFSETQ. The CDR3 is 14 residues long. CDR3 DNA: TGCGCCAGCAAGGAGGGGTCTAGCACAGATACGCAGTATTTT. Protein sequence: CASKEGSSTDTQYF.

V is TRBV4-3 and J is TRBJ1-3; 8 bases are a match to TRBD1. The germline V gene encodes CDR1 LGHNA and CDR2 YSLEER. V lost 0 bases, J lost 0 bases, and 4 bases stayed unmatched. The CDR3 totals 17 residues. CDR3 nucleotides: TGCGCCAGCAGCCAAGATCAGGGGGCCCACTCTGGAAACACCATATATTTT. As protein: CASSQDQGAHSGNTIYF.

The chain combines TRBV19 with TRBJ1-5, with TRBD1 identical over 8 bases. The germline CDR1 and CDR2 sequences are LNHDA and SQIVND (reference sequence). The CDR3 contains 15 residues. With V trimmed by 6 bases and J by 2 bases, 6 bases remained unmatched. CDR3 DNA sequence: TGTGCCAGTAGGGGACAGGTTATAGGCAATCAGCCCCAGCATTTT. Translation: CASRGQVIGNQPQHF.

CDR3: CASSLRQGESYNSPLHF. CDR3 nucleotides: TGTGCCAGCAGTTTAAGACAGGGAGAATCCTATAATTCACCCCTCCACTTT. V gene TRBV27 combines with J gene TRBJ1-6; 7 nucleotides align to TRBD1. Unmatched junction bases numbered 5, after V lost 2 bases and J lost 1 base. Germline V gives CDR1 MNHEY, CDR2 SMNVEV (reference sequence). The CDR3 is made up of 17 amino acids.

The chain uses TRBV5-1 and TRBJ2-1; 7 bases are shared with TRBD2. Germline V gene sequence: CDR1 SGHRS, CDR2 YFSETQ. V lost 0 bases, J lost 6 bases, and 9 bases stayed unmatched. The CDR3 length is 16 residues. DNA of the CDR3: TGCGCCAGCAGCTTGGCCGGGGTAGCGGGCGGCAATGAGCAGTTCTTC. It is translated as CASSLAGVAGGNEQFF.

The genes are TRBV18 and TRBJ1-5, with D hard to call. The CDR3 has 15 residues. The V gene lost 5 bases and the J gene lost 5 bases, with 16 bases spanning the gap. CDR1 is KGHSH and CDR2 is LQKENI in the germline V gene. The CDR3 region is CASSARSDTYQPQHF. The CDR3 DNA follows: TGTGCCAGCTCAGCACGATCTGACACTTATCAGCCCCAGCATTTT. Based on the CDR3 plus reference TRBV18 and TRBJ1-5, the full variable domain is NAGVMQNPRHLVRRRGQEARLRCSPMKGHSHVYWYRQLPEEGLKFMVYLQKENIIDESGMPKERFSAEFPKEGPSILRIQQVVRGDSAAYFCASSARSDTYQPQHFGDGTRLSIL.

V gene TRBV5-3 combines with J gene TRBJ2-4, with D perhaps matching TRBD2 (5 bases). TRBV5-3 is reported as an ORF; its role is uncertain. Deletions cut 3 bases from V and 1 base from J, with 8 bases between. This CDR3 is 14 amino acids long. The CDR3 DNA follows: TGTGCCAGAAGCTCGAGGGAGGCCAAAAACATTCAGTACTTC. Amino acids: CARSSREAKNIQYF.

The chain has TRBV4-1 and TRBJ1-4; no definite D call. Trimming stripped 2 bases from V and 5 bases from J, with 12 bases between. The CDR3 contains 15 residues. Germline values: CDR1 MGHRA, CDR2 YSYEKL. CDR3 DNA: TGCGCCAGCAGCCAAAATGCAGGCCCGAATGAAAAACTGTTTTTT. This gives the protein CASSQNAGPNEKLFF.

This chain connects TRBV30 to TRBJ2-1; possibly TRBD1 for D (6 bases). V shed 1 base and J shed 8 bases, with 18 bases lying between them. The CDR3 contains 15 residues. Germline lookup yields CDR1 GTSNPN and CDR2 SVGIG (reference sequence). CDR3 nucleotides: TGTGCCTGGAGTGCCCCGGGACACTTAATCGATGAGCAGTTCTTC. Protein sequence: CAWSAPGHLIDEQFF.

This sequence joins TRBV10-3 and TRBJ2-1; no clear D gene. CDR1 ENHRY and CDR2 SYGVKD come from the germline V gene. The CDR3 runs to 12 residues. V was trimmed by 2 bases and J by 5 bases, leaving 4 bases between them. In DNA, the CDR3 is TGTGCCATCAGTGAGGACAACAATGAGCAGTTCTTC. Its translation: CAISEDNNEQFF.

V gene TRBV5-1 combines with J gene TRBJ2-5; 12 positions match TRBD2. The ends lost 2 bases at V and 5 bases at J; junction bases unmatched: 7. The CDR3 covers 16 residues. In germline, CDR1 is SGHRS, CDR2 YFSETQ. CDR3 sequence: CASSFSLAGGPETQYF. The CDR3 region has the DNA TGCGCCAGCAGCTTTTCGCTAGCGGGAGGGCCGGAGACCCAGTACTTC.